The T cell receptor (beta chain) under discussion was sequenced for a study of T cells in localized non-small cell lung cancer. Overall study results and limits: Prolonged overall survival went with higher T cell density in the blood. The highest T cell clonality was in uninvolved adjacent lung, above tumor. Only one tumor region was sequenced, so heterogeneity remains possible.

The ends lost 5 bases at V and 5 bases at J; junction bases unmatched: 14. This CDR3 comprises 16 residues. In germline, CDR1 is LNHDA, CDR2 SQIVND (reference sequence). This table comes from immunoSEQ multiplex PCR, and its TCRdb copy is limited to in-frame clones, with some not included. Of under 3,000 clones listed, around a third are singletons. Regarding this clone: Its target is unknown.

The gene calls are TRBV19 and TRBJ2-5, with 7 nucleotides matching TRBD2. Here the sequenced sample was lymph node tissue, taken before any cancer treatment. The source of this sequence is a male donor at least 60 years old with stage II squamous cell lung carcinoma. The CDR3 nucleotides read TGTGCCAGTAGTCCAAGGGAGGGCCTAGGGAGGGAGACCCAGTACTTC. This translates into CASSPREGLGRETQYF.